This T cell receptor beta chain was identified in a study of T cell changes during pregnancy in multiple sclerosis. Germline V gene lookup returns CDR1 ENHRY and CDR2 SYGVKD. This CDR3 region has 14 residues. Unmatched junction bases numbered 4, after V lost 4 bases and J lost 2 bases. The table came from immunoSEQ multiplex PCR; TCRdb's copy has only in-frame clones and leaves some out. The data show about 100,000 clones, with around 92% seen just once and 2.5% to 4% held by the top ten. The clonotype comes from a female donor with multiple sclerosis, enrolled in a pregnancy study. The gene calls are TRBV10-3 and TRBJ2-5; 7 bases agree with TRBD2. The sequencing here drew on peripheral blood, taken in the second trimester of pregnancy. The CDR3 loop is CAISGGGSQETQYF. DNA for the CDR3: TGTGCCATCAGTGGGGGAGGGAGTCAAGAGACCCAGTACTTC.